This T cell receptor (beta chain) was captured by sequencing in a study of blood T cell repertoires in COVID-19. Germline V CDR1 and CDR2: SGHTA, FQGTGA. CDR3 length: 14 amino acids. Trimming cost V 2 bases and J 5 bases, with 11 bases left between them. Assay used: immunoSEQ multiplex PCR; TCRdb lists only in-frame clones, some missing. The data contain 100,000 to 150,000 clones, around 89% of them seen just once; the ten biggest clones take up more than 3.5%. V is TRBV7-3 and J is TRBJ2-3; no definite D call. The sample comprised peripheral blood. The receptor's source is a man aged 55 to 70 with COVID-19, enrolled during active disease. The CDR3, as DNA: TGTGCCAGCAGCTTAGCCCAGTATGGAGATACGCAGTATTTT. It is translated as CASSLAQYGDTQYF. Complete variable domain (other parts from reference TRBV7-3 and TRBJ2-3): GAGVSQTPSNKVTEKGKYVELRCDPISGHTALYWYRQSLGQGPEFLIYFQGTGAADDSGLPNDRFFAVRPEGSVSTLKIQRTERGDSAVYLCASSLAQYGDTQYFGPGTRLTVL.